This T cell receptor (beta chain) emerged from a study of EBV T-cell therapy then PD-1 blockade in nasopharyngeal carcinoma. Time point: 266 days after commencement of treatment, after nivolumab therapy. Treatment noted: AdE1-LMPpoly-expanded autologous EBV-specific T-cell therapy followed by anti-PD-1 nivolumab. TCRdb's copy holds only in-frame clones and misses some; the assay was immunoSEQ multiplex PCR. The repertoire holds approximately 22,000 clones, with around 80% as singletons. In regard to this clone: Its antigen is not known.

Per the germline V gene, CDR1 is LGHDT and CDR2 is YNNKEL (reference sequence). The CDR3 is 22 amino acids. V lost 0 bases and J lost 0; bases outside the gene matches: 16. The sequences come from CD8+ T cells from blood, collected at day 266 from a patient whose treatment included autologous EBV-specific T cells and nivolumab. V and J are TRBV3-1 (or the pseudogene TRBV3-2) and TRBJ1-5, with 11 bases that match TRBD1. This receptor was taken from a man aged 40-49 years with nasopharyngeal carcinoma. For the CDR3, the DNA is TGTGCCAGCAGCCAAGATTCCGCCTGCCGGGACAGGGGGACCTATAGCAATCAGCCCCAGCATTTT. Translation gives CASSQDSACRDRGTYSNQPQHF.